This TCR beta chain emerged from a study of regulatory T cells in long-lasting Graves disease. iRepertoire HTBI primers and Arm-PCR of CDR3 regions built TCR beta libraries. TCRdb used MiXCR to reprocess the multiplex PCR reads, holding one entry per CDR3 protein. This table has hundreds of thousands of distinct CDR3 sequences, about 16% appearing once. This CDR3 spans 14 amino acids. Germline V gives CDR1 SEHNR, CDR2 FQNEAQ (reference sequence). The V gene end was trimmed by 6 bases and the J gene end by 7 bases; junction bases not matched to a gene: 7. The time point denotes: newly diagnosed GD, antithyroid drugs for less than 3 months. Generation of the TCR library employed RNA extracted from PBMCs. Separately, the same data were catalogued under a study of T cells in Graves' hyperthyroidism and ophthalmopathy.

The sample was peripheral blood mononuclear cells (PBMCs), taken at new diagnosis, from a patient treated with antithyroid drugs. The receptor was derived from a middle-aged woman with Graves disease. The chain recombines TRBV7-9 with TRBJ1-2; TRBD1 aligns across 11 bases. The CDR3 sequence is CASRGTGGGPGYTF. The CDR3 coding sequence is TGTGCCAGCAGAGGGACAGGGGGGGGCCCTGGCTACACCTTC.